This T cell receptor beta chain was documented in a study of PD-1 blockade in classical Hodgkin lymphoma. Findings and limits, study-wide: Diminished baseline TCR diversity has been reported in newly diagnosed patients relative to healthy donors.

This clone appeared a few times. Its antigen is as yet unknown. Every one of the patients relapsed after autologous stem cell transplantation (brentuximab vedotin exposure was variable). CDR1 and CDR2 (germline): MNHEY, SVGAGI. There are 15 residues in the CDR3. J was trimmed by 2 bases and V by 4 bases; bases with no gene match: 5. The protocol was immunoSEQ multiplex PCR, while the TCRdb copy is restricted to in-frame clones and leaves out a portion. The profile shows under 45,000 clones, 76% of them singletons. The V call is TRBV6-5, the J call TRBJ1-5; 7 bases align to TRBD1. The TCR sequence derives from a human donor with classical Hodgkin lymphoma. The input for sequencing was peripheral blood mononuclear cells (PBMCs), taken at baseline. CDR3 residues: CASSSNDRGNQPQHF. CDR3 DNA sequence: TGTGCCAGCAGTTCCAACGACAGGGGCAATCAGCCCCAGCATTTT.